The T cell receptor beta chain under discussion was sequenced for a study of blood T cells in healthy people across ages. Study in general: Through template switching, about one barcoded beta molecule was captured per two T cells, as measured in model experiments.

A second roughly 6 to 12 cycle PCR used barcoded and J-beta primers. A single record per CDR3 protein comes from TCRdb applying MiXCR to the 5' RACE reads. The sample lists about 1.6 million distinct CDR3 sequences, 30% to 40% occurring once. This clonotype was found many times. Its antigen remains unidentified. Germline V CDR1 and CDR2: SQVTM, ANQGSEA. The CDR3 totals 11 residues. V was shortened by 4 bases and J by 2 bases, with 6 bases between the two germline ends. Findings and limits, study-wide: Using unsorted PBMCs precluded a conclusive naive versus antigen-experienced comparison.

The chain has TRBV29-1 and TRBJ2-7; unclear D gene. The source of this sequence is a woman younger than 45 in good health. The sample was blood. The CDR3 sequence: CSVGEAYEQYF. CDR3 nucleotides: TGCAGCGTTGGAGAAGCCTACGAGCAGTACTTC.